This T cell receptor beta chain comes out of a study of T-cell reconstitution after alpha-beta-depleted transplantation in children. Comments on this clonotype: Its antigen is unidentified.

Points from the study as a whole: After transplant, high TCRbeta diversity at day 60 in some patients arose from surviving recipient T cells and thymic progenitors. T-cell numbers and diversity, one year after transplant, stemmed largely from T cells that were newly produced. About two months after transplant, alpha-beta T cells reportedly came from several hundred expanded graft clones.

The CDR3 totals 14 residues. V shed 5 bases, J shed 4 bases, and the junction held 8 bases outside the gene matches. The germline V gene encodes CDR1 SEHNR and CDR2 FQNEAQ (reference sequence). The TCRbeta library incorporated unique molecular identifiers. TCRdb independently ran MiXCR on the PCR reads; one entry per CDR3 protein. Among 300,000 to 350,000 distinct CDR3 sequences listed, approximately 20% were seen once. Sequencing used PBMCs, mostly from graft donor cells, obtained 180 days after TCRalphabeta/CD19-depleted stem cell transplant. The receptor was derived from a male patient younger than 18 who had a stem cell transplant for acute lymphoblastic leukemia, so the T cells may come from the graft donor. The chain employs TRBV7-9 and TRBJ2-7; 7 nucleotides align to TRBD1. The CDR3 region has the DNA TGTGCCAGCAGCGCCGACAGGGTCCAGTACGAGCAGTACTTC. Translation gives CASSADRVQYEQYF.